The 21 T cell receptor beta chains below all came from one sample that was sequenced in a study of beta chain features in type 1 diabetes. The investigators reverse transcribed all of the isolated RNA, so they sequenced expressed TCRB transcripts. Assay used: immunoSEQ multiplex PCR; TCRdb lists only in-frame clones, some missing. The sample shows 130,000 or so clones, roughly 10% of them seen only once. Sequenced: central memory CD4+ T cells from blood. The receptors stem from a woman between 35 and 50 years old in good health.

This chain uses TRBV7-2 with TRBJ1-1; possibly TRBD1 for D (5 bases). The CDR3 loop spans 15 amino acids. V was trimmed by 1 base and J by 3 bases, leaving 12 bases between them. From germline, CDR1 is SGHTA and CDR2 FQGNSA. The CDR3 DNA reads as TGTGCCAGCAGCTTAGTAGGACAAGCTTACACTGAAGCTTTCTTT. Amino acid sequence: CASSLVGQAYTEAFF.

The rearrangement uses TRBV6-6 and TRBJ1-2; 7 nucleotides line up with TRBD1. V shed 2 bases and J 3 bases; nucleotides not matched to a gene: 0. The CDR3 is 13 residues long. The V gene's germline CDR1 is MNHNY and CDR2 SVGAGI (reference sequence). CDR3 DNA: TGTGCCAGCAGTTACGACAGGGACTATGGCTACACCTTC. Translated, it gives CASSYDRDYGYTF.

This rearrangement joins TRBV10-3 to TRBJ2-5; TRBD2 agrees at 7 bases. With V trimmed by 6 bases and J by 4 bases, 8 bases remained unmatched. CDR1 and CDR2 (germline): ENHRY, SYGVKD. The CDR3 extends over 14 amino acids. DNA for the CDR3: TGTGCCATCAGGCCTGGGGGAGGGACAGAGACCCAGTACTTC. As protein: CAIRPGGGTETQYF.

This clone has just a few counts. This rearrangement joins TRBV18 to TRBJ2-7, with 10 bases that match TRBD1. CDR1 is KGHSH and CDR2 is LQKENI in the germline V gene. The junction had 20 bases not matched to a gene; V was cut back by 5 bases and J by 4 bases. This CDR3 has 19 amino acids. CDR3 residues: CASSTSKDRQGAAGYEQYF. Here the CDR3 DNA reads TGTGCCAGCTCAACATCAAAGGACAGACAGGGGGCGGCGGGATACGAGCAGTACTTC.

This clone was detected a few times. This sequence joins TRBV7-2 and TRBJ1-2; tentative D call: TRBD1 (6 bases). Per germline, CDR1 SGHTA and CDR2 FQGNSA. Trimming cost V 5 bases and J 7 bases, with 17 bases left between them. The CDR3 consists of 14 residues. The CDR3 DNA reads TGTGCCAGCAGCCGAGCGGGGGGGGGCACTGGCTACACCTTC. It is translated as CASSRAGGGTGYTF.

This clone appeared a few times. The V and J genes are TRBV27 and TRBJ1-2; tentative D call: TRBD1 (6 bases). Deletions cut 0 bases from V and 4 bases from J, with 6 bases between. The germline V gene encodes CDR1 MNHEY and CDR2 SMNVEV (reference sequence). The CDR3 sequence is 13 residues long. The DNA of the CDR3 is TGTGCCAGCAGTTTATCCAGGGGCTATGGCTACACCTTC. Its translation is CASSLSRGYGYTF.

This clone was seen more than once but under ten times. No DNA is shown, since the ends of the CDR3 on it are uncertain; the CDR3 is the one TCRdb lists. The chain is built from TRBV7-2 and TRBJ2-3; the table's D call, TRBD2, was not checked against the DNA. The CDR3 sequence runs 17 residues, both termini included. Germline CDR1 and CDR2: SGHTA and FQGNSA. CDR3 residues: CASSSSSSGGHTDTQYF.

This clone was observed a handful of times. This rearrangement joins TRBV6-1 to TRBJ2-7; D remains ambiguous. The germline CDR1 and CDR2 sequences are MNHNS and SASEGT. Trimming left V 8 bases short and J 4 bases short, with 12 bases between. The CDR3 has 12 residues. The CDR3 loop is CASGLSLYEQYF. The CDR3, as DNA: TGTGCCAGCGGGCTCTCCTTATACGAGCAGTACTTC.

This clone appeared a few times. The chain carries TRBV7-2 and TRBJ2-3; possibly TRBD2 for D (6 bases). Germline CDR1 and CDR2: SGHTA and FQGNSA. CDR3 length: 14 residues. V was clipped by 1 base and J by 5 bases, with 10 bases between them. The CDR3: CASSLVSGGDTQYF. CDR3 nucleotide sequence: TGTGCCAGCAGCTTAGTTTCCGGGGGAGATACGCAGTATTTT.

This clone was counted ten times or more. The rearrangement uses TRBV29-1 and TRBJ2-5; tentatively, D is TRBD2 (5 bases). This CDR3 comprises 13 residues. Germline CDR1 reads SQVTM; CDR2 reads ANQGSEA. The germline V and J ends were trimmed by 6 bases and 5 bases, with 16 bases remaining between them. DNA of the CDR3: TGCAGCGTCCGGTCCCCGGCGGGCGAGACCCAGTACTTC. Its protein product is CSVRSPAGETQYF.

This clone was counted between two and nine times. This chain joins TRBV2 and TRBJ2-3; D is ambiguous. Germline CDR1 and CDR2: SNHLY and FYNNEI. The germline V and J ends were trimmed by 4 bases and 8 bases, with 10 bases remaining between them. This CDR3 is built from 12 residues. The CDR3 DNA reads as TGTGCCAGCAGTGCTCTACGCACTACGCAGTATTTT. It translates to CASSALRTTQYF. The full variable domain, completed using reference TRBV2 and TRBJ2-3, is EPEVTQTPSHQVTQMGQEVILRCVPISNHLYFYWYRQILGQKVEFLVSFYNNEISEKSEIFDDQFSVERPDGSNFTLKIRSTKLEDSAMYFCASSALRTTQYFGPGTRLTVL.

The chain uses TRBV7-2 and TRBJ1-5; D call uncertain. Germline values: CDR1 SGHTA, CDR2 FQGNSA. This CDR3 region has 13 residues. Trimming stripped 3 bases from V and 5 bases from J, with 8 bases between. CDR3 in DNA: TGTGCCAGCAGCTTTGTTCGGGATCAGCCCCAGCATTTT. It specifies CASSFVRDQPQHF.

The chain recombines TRBV7-8 with TRBJ2-7, with D maybe TRBD2 (5 bases). CDR3 length: 13 amino acids. In germline, CDR1 is SGHVS, CDR2 FQNEAQ. V was shortened by 6 bases and J by 5 bases, with 14 bases between the two germline ends. The CDR3, as DNA: TGTGCCAGCAGTTCCACACGGGGTGACGAGCAGTACTTC. It yields the protein CASSSTRGDEQYF.

V usage is TRBV18 and J usage is TRBJ2-1; D not resolved. Germline V gene data show CDR1 as KGHSH and CDR2 as LQKENI. Deletions cut 5 bases from V and 7 bases from J, with 15 bases between. There are 14 residues in the CDR3. The DNA for the CDR3 is TGTGCCAGCTCAACCGTTGCCCAGATTAATGAGCAGTTCTTC. Amino acid sequence: CASSTVAQINEQFF.

This clone appeared a few times. The chain combines TRBV6-5 with TRBJ1-6; no reliable D call. The CDR3 has 14 residues. CDR1 and CDR2 from the germline V gene are MNHEY and SVGAGI. The ends were cut back, 9 bases at V and 10 bases at J, with 19 bases in the middle. In DNA, the CDR3 is TGTGCCAGTCAGGTTTTACACCAAAGGTCACCCCTCCACTTT. Its translation is CASQVLHQRSPLHF.

This clone was recorded a few times. This chain joins TRBV5-1 and TRBJ1-4; 8 bases agree with TRBD1. Germline trimming cut 2 bases from V and 6 bases from J; bases unmatched to any gene: 3. Germline V gene lookup returns CDR1 SGHRS and CDR2 YFSETQ. The CDR3 loop spans 14 amino acids. CDR3 DNA sequence: TGCGCCAGCAGCTTCAGGGGGCCAGATGAAAAACTGTTTTTT. This translates into CASSFRGPDEKLFF.

The V gene is TRBV27, the J gene TRBJ2-5, with a weak D call TRBD1 (5 bases). V was trimmed by 5 bases and J by 5 bases, leaving 18 bases between them. This CDR3 has 15 residues. Germline CDR1 and CDR2: MNHEY and SMNVEV (reference sequence). CDR3 sequence (DNA): TGTGCCAGCAGTCAATCAGGGCGTGGTGGCGAGACCCAGTACTTC. Translated: CASSQSGRGGETQYF.

The sample holds a few counts of this clone. CDR3 DNA sequence: TGTGCCAGCAGCTCGATCGGGGGGGCCTCTGGAAACACCATATATTTT. This codes for CASSSIGGASGNTIYF. This sequence joins TRBV7-2 and TRBJ1-3; D might be TRBD1 (6 bases). Trimming took off 4 bases at V and 0 bases at J, with 13 bases between the two ends. Germline V CDR1 and CDR2: SGHTA, FQGNSA. The CDR3 totals 16 residues.

The chain carries TRBV5-6 and TRBJ1-1; D unresolved. V was clipped by 0 bases and J by 8 bases, with 8 bases between them. The CDR3 has 12 residues. CDR1 is SGHDT, CDR2 YYEEEE, per germline. The CDR3 protein is CASSLGPGEAFF. In nucleotides, the CDR3 is TGTGCCAGCAGCTTGGGGCCCGGGGAAGCTTTCTTT.

This clone was seen a handful of times. This rearrangement joins TRBV12-5 to TRBJ2-2; D might be TRBD2 (6 bases). CDR3 length: 15 amino acids. CDR1 and CDR2 from the germline V gene are LGHNT and FRNRAP. Trimming left V 6 bases short and J 4 bases short, with 15 bases between. DNA of the CDR3: TGTGCTAGTGGATGGGGCCCCGGGGGCACCGGGGAGCTGTTTTTT. Amino acids: CASGWGPGGTGELFF.

In its sample, this clone was seen a few times. The chain couples TRBV7-2 to TRBJ2-7; 7 bases are a match to TRBD2. CDR1 and CDR2 (germline): SGHTA, FQGNSA. The CDR3 has 13 residues. With V trimmed by 3 bases and J by 6 bases, 5 bases remained unmatched. In DNA, the CDR3 is TGTGCCAGCAGCTTCGGGGGGATCGGCGAGCAGTACTTC. Translating it yields CASSFGGIGEQYF.